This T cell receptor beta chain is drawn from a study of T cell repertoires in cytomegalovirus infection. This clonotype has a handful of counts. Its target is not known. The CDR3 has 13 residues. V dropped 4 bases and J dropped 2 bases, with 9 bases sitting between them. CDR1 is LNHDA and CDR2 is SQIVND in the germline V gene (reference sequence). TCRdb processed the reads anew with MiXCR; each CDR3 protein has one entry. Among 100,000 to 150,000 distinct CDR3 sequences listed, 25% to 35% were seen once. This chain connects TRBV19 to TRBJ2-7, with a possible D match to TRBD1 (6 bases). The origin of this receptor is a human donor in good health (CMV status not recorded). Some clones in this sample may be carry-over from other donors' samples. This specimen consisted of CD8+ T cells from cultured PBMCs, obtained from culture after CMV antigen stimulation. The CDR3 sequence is CASSNRETYEQYF. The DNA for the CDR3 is TGTGCCAGTAGTAACAGGGAGACCTACGAGCAGTACTTC.